The rows below give T cell receptor beta chains drawn from one sample of a study of T cells expressing NK-cell markers. TCRdb re-called the 5' RACE reads; one entry per CDR3 protein, DNA not given. This repertoire comprises 250,000 to 300,000 distinct CDR3 sequences; its ten largest clones make up around 0.4%. What was sequenced was blood T cells: a sorted CD56 or NKG2C T cell subset, CD4+ or CD8+ T cells, or bulk PBMC T cells (not recorded which). The receptors here all came from a man younger than 35 in good health. The CDR3 runs from the conserved cysteine through the conserved F or W.

>TRBV4-3|TRBJ2-3
CASSQSRGGNTQYF
>TRBV12-3/TRBV12-4|TRBJ2-6
CASSIGLAGANVLTF
>TRBV7-9|TRBJ1-4
CASSRPSEKLFF
>TRBV15|TRBJ2-3
CATGTGAVADTQYF
>TRBV6-5|TRBJ2-6
CASSYDGRQGGSGANVLTF
>TRBV12-3/TRBV12-4|TRBJ1-4
CASRSRETNEKLFF
>TRBV6-1|TRBJ2-1
CASVKSSYNEQFF
>TRBV20-1|TRBJ1-2
CFPGQLYGYTF
>TRBV11-2|TRBJ2-1
CASSSPGTLLYNEQFF
>TRBV11-1|TRBJ2-5
CASSSGQGGRETQYF
>TRBV7-2|TRBJ1-5
CASSLDSGERPQHF
>TRBV12-3/TRBV12-4|TRBJ2-7
CASSLLGGSVPYEQYF
>TRBV7-3|TRBJ2-1
CASRSLVGVNEQFF
>TRBV3-1|TRBJ2-3
CASSQLGRDTDTQYF
>TRBV29-1|TRBJ2-1
CSVRTSGKDEQFF
>TRBV6-1|TRBJ1-4
CASRRLQNEKLFF
>TRBV10-3|TRBJ2-1
CAISAGTSGRLEQFF
>TRBV5-1|TRBJ2-7
CASARQGARYEQYF
>TRBV29-1|TRBJ2-1
CSGGPSNEQFF
>TRBV5-1|TRBJ2-3
CASSYTSGSTDTQYF
>TRBV7-2|TRBJ2-7
CASSHDRGLRNEQYF
>TRBV3-1|TRBJ1-5
CASSQLRDRLNQPQHF
>TRBV5-5|TRBJ1-4
CAGGSGQGVYEKLFF
>TRBV5-1|TRBJ1-4
CASSRRASSNEKLFF
>TRBV4-2|TRBJ2-3
CASSQEAWDTQYF
>TRBV29-1|TRBJ2-7
CSVVYRQALGEQYF
>TRBV13|TRBJ2-2
CASRSGRESYTGELFF
>TRBV12-3/TRBV12-4|TRBJ1-1
CASSLARGEAFF
>TRBV29-1|TRBJ2-7
CSVGFQGTMAYEQYF
>TRBV29-1|TRBJ1-1
CSVFGGLGQGDTEAFF
>TRBV7-9|TRBJ2-1
CASPATSGSSYNEQFF
>TRBV20-1|TRBJ2-1
CSARAGVVYNEQFF
>TRBV12-3/TRBV12-4|TRBJ1-6
CASRREGGDSYNSPLHF
>TRBV5-1|TRBJ2-3
CASSRKAGGLADTQYF
>TRBV12-3/TRBV12-4|TRBJ2-7
CASSHRPGTGAYEQYF
>TRBV3-1|TRBJ2-1
CASSQVGHRTSGRKEQFF
>TRBV12-3/TRBV12-4|TRBJ2-3
CASSPRQGRTDTQYF
>TRBV6-1|TRBJ1-2
CASSSHRERNYGYTF
>TRBV12-3/TRBV12-4|TRBJ2-1
CASRRPAGSHGRSEQFF
>TRBV20-1|TRBJ2-1
CSARSGRASGNEQFF
>TRBV4-3|TRBJ2-3
CASSHRTGASTDTQYF